These 14 T cell receptor beta chains share one sample of origin, sequenced in a study of blood T cells in healthy people across ages. Combining a sample-barcoded 5' primer with a J-beta primer mix, a second PCR ran for 7 to 11 cycles. One entry per CDR3 protein results from TCRdb running MiXCR on the 5' RACE reads. Of some 790,000 distinct CDR3 sequences detected, 29% appear once; the ten largest clones hold 17%. Sequenced sample: blood. These receptors all stem from a woman at least 80 years old in good health.

This clonotype is a singleton in its sample. A much larger clone differs by one base, so this may be a read error. The rearrangement joins TRBV5-5 to TRBJ1-2, with TRBD1 matching over 8 bases. The CDR3 sequence is 14 residues long. Germline CDR1 reads SGHKS; CDR2 reads YYEKEE (reference sequence). J gave up 9 bases and V 3 bases, and 10 bases lay outside the gene matches. The CDR3 loop is CASSSQGQDYSYTF. CDR3 nucleotides: TGTGCCAGCAGCTCCCAGGGACAGGATTATAGCTACACCTTC.

This clonotype has a count of ten or more. The V call is TRBV4-1, the J call TRBJ2-7, with unresolved D. The CDR3 consists of 13 residues. Germline loops: CDR1 MGHRA, CDR2 YSYEKL. The germline V and J ends were trimmed by 5 bases and 3 bases, with 11 bases remaining between them. CDR3: CASSGPGFYEQYF. The CDR3 DNA follows: TGCGCCAGCAGCGGGCCTGGGTTCTACGAGCAGTACTTC.

As for this clonotype: A single base separates this from a much larger clone, so it may be a read error. This chain connects TRBV20-1 to TRBJ1-4, with 8 positions matching TRBD1. The CDR3 loop spans 12 amino acids. Trimming at V came to 8 bases and at J to 8 bases, leaving 7 bases not matched to a gene. The germline V gene has CDR1 DFQATT and CDR2 SNEGSKA (reference sequence). The CDR3 nucleotides read TGCAGTCCTTGGACAGGGAACGAAAAACTGTTTTTT. Amino acid sequence: CSPWTGNEKLFF.

The chain uses TRBV2 and TRBJ2-5, with 11 bases matching TRBD2. Losses at the gene ends were 3 bases for V and 5 bases for J; bases not matched to a gene: 2. There are 14 residues in the CDR3. Germline V gene lookup returns CDR1 SNHLY and CDR2 FYNNEI. The CDR3 loop is CASSETSGVETQYF. CDR3 sequence (DNA): TGTGCCAGCAGTGAGACTAGCGGGGTGGAGACCCAGTACTTC.

There are a few counts of this clonotype. This chain links TRBV5-1 with TRBJ1-4; unclear D gene. CDR1 is SGHRS, CDR2 YFSETQ, per germline. The CDR3 contains 13 residues. The V and J ends lost 4 bases and 8 bases respectively, with 12 bases between them. CDR3 in DNA: TGCGCCAGCAGCGGCACGGCAGAGGAAAAACTGTTTTTT. Amino acids: CASSGTAEEKLFF.

This chain uses TRBV10-3 with TRBJ1-2; D possibly corresponds to TRBD1 (5 bases). This CDR3 is 17 amino acids long. V gave up 4 bases and J gave up 3 bases, with 21 bases separating them. The germline V gene has CDR1 ENHRY and CDR2 SYGVKD. The CDR3 DNA reads TGTGCCATCAGTGGGGACCGAGGGGTTTCCACCGACTATGGCTACACCTTC. As protein: CAISGDRGVSTDYGYTF.

This clonotype has just a few counts. It may be a read error: a sequence one base away is much more abundant. The V gene is TRBV13, the J gene TRBJ2-5, with TRBD1 identical over 8 bases. Germline-derived CDR1 and CDR2 are PRHDT and FYEKMQ (reference sequence). With 2 bases clipped from V and 11 bases from J, the junction kept 13 bases outside the gene matches. This CDR3 has 15 residues. The CDR3: CASSLSGQGRDEQYF. CDR3 bases: TGTGCCAGCAGCTTATCCGGACAGGGCAGGGATGAGCAGTACTTC.

The table lists this clonotype with a few counts. V gene TRBV20-1 combines with J gene TRBJ2-5, with 11 bases fitting TRBD2. Germline-derived CDR1 and CDR2 are DFQATT and SNEGSKA (reference sequence). V gave up 5 bases and J gave up 5 bases; unmatched junction bases: 13. The CDR3 spans 16 residues. For the CDR3, the DNA is TGCAGTGCTTTGGGACTAGCGGCGCCGGCCCGGGAGACCCAGTACTTC. Protein product: CSALGLAAPARETQYF.

This clonotype was counted only a few times. V is TRBV5-5 and J is TRBJ2-5; no firm D call. Trimming removed 3 bases from V and 12 bases from J, with 12 bases in between. The CDR3 consists of 11 residues. Looked up from germline, CDR1 is SGHKS and CDR2 is YYEKEE (reference sequence). The CDR3 DNA reads as TGTGCCAGCAGCTCTCCCGGGCCAGAGTACTTC. This encodes CASSSPGPEYF.

By proportion, this clonotype is medium-sized. The CDR3 bases are TGCGCCAGCACCCAGGACGGGGCCTACGAGCAGTACTTC. This sequence encodes CASTQDGAYEQYF. This rearrangement joins TRBV10-2 to TRBJ2-7, with D perhaps matching TRBD2 (5 bases). Per the germline V gene, CDR1 is WSHSY and CDR2 is SAAADI. This CDR3 has 13 amino acids. The V end was cut by 7 bases, the J end by 2 bases, with 12 bases between.

This clonotype was counted at least ten times. V and J are TRBV6-1 and TRBJ1-2; tentative D call: TRBD1 (5 bases). The V gene's germline CDR1 is MNHNS and CDR2 SASEGT. The V end lost 2 bases, the J end lost 5 bases, and 9 bases lay between the germline ends. This CDR3 spans 13 amino acids. The CDR3 loop reads CASSESQGYGYTF. In DNA, the CDR3 is TGTGCCAGCAGTGAATCCCAGGGATATGGCTACACCTTC.

The sample holds many counts of this clonotype. This chain links TRBV5-6 with TRBJ2-3; D uncertain. CDR1 and CDR2 (germline): SGHDT, YYEEEE. Trimming took 7 bases from V and 8 from J, leaving 11 bases between them. This CDR3 contains 11 residues. The CDR3 sequence: CASRSGPTQYF. The DNA of the CDR3 is TGTGCCAGCCGCTCGGGTCCTACGCAGTATTTT. The entire variable domain, with the rest obtained from reference TRBV5-6 and TRBJ2-3, is as follows: DAGVTQSPTHLIKTRGQQVTLRCSPKSGHDTVSWYQQALGQGPQFIFQYYEEEERQRGNFPDRFSGHQFPNYSSELNVNALLLGDSALYLCASRSGPTQYFGPGTRLTVL.

This clonotype was observed many times. V usage is TRBV6-2 or TRBV6-3 and J usage is TRBJ2-3; D is undetermined. The CDR3 sequence is 14 residues long. Germline V gives CDR1 MNHEY, CDR2 SVGEGT. V was pared by 0 bases and J by 0 bases, with 4 bases between. The CDR3 is CASSYSDSTDTQYF. DNA of the CDR3: TGTGCCAGCAGTTACTCGGACAGCACAGATACGCAGTATTTT.

The chain recombines TRBV11-2 with TRBJ2-6, with D perhaps given as TRBD1 or TRBD2 (7 bases each). The germline V gene encodes CDR1 SGHAT and CDR2 FQNNGV. Trimming took 1 base from V and 3 from J, leaving 25 bases between them. The CDR3 is 21 residues long. The CDR3 region is CASSLGGRGGRVRFGANVLTF. CDR3 nucleotides: TGTGCCAGCAGCTTAGGGGGCAGGGGGGGACGGGTTAGGTTTGGGGCCAACGTCCTGACTTTC. Filled out from reference TRBV11-2 and TRBJ2-6, the complete variable domain reads EAGVAQSPRYKIIEKRQSVAFWCNPISGHATLYWYQQILGQGPKLLIQFQNNGVVDDSQLPKDRFSAERLKGVDSTLKIQPAKLEDSAVYLCASSLGGRGGRVRFGANVLTFGAGSRLTVL.